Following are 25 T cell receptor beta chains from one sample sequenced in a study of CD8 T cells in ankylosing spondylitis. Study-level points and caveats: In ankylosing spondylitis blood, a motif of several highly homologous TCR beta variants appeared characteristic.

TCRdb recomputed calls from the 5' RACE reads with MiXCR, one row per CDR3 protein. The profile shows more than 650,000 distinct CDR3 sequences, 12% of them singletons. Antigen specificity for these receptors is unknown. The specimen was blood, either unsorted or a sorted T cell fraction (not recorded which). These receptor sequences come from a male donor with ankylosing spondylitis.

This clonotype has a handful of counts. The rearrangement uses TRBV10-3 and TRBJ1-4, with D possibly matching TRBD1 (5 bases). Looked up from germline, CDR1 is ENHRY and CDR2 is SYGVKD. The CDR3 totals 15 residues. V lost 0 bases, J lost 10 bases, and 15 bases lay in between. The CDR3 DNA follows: TGTGCCATCAGTGAGTCGATTTATCAGGGTGGAAAACTGTTTTTT. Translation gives CAISESIYQGGKLFF.

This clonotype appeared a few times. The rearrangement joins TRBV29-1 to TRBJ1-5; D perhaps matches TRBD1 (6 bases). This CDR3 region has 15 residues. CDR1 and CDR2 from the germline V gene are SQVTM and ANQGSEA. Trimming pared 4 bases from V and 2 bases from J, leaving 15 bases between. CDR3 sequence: CSVVVGGRRNQPQHF. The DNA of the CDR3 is TGCAGCGTTGTGGTAGGGGGTAGGCGCAATCAGCCCCAGCATTTT. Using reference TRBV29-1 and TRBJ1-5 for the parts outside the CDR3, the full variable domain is SAVISQKPSRDICQRGTSLTIQCQVDSQVTMMFWYRQQPGQSLTLIATANQGSEATYESGFVIDKFPISRPNLTFSTLTVSNMSPEDSSIYLCSVVVGGRRNQPQHFGDGTRLSIL.

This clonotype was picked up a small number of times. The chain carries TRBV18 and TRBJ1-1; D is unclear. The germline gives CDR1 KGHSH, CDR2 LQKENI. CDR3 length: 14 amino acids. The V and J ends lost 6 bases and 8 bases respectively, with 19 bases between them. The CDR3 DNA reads TGTGCCAGCTCTTCGCCGGGAGGCGAGGTGGAAGCTTTCTTT. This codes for CASSSPGGEVEAFF.

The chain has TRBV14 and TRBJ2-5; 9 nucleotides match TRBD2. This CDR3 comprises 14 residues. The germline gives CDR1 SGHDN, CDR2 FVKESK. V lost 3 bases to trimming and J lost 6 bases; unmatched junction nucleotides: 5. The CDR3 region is CASSQSSGGQTQYF. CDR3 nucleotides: TGTGCCAGCAGCCAGAGCAGCGGGGGGCAGACCCAGTACTTC.

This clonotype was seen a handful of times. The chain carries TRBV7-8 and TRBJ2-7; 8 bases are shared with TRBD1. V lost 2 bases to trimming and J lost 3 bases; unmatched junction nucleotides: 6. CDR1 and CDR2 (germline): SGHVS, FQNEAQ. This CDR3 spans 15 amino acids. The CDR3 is CASSLTRTGIYEQYF. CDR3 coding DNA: TGTGCCAGCAGCTTAACCCGGACAGGGATCTACGAGCAGTACTTC.

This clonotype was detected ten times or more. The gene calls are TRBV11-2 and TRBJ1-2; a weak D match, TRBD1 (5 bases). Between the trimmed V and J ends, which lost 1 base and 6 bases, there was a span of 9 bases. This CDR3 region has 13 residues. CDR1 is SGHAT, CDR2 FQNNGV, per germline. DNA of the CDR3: TGTGCCAGCAGCTTAGGGGGCGCTGATGGCTACACCTTC. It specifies CASSLGGADGYTF.

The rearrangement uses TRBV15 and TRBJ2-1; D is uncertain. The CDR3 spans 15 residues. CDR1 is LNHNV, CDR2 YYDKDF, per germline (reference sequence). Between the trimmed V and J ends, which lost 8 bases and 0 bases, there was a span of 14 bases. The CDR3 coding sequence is TGTGCCACCGGGCGTTCCGGAGTCTCCTACAATGAGCAGTTCTTC. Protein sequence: CATGRSGVSYNEQFF.

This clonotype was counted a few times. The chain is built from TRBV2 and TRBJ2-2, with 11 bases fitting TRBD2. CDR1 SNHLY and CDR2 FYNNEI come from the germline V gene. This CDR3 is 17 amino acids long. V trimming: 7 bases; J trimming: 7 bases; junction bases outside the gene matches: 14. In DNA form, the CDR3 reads TGTGCCAGCACCCTGGGGGTACTAGCGGGAGCCGTCGGGGAGCTGTTTTTT. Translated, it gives CASTLGVLAGAVGELFF.

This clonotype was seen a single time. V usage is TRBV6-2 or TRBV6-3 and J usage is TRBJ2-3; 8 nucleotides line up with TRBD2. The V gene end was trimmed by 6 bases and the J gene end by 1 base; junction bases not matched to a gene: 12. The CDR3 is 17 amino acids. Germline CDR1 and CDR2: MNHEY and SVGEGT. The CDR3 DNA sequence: TGTGCCAGCAGCTCGGGGTTACTAGCGGTGCGCACAGATACGCAGTATTTT. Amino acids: CASSSGLLAVRTDTQYF.

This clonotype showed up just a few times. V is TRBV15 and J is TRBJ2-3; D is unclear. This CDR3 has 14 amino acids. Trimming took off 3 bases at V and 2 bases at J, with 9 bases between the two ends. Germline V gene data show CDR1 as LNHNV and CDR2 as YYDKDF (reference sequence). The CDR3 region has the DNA TGTGCCACCAGCAGGTTAGGATTCACAGATACGCAGTATTTT. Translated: CATSRLGFTDTQYF.

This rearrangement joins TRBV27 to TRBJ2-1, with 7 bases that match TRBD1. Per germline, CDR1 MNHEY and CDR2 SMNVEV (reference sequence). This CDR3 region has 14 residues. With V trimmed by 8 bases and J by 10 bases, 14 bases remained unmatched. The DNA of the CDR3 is TGTGCCAGCTCCCCAGGGGGTTCAGTACCGGAGCAGTTCTTC. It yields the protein CASSPGGSVPEQFF.

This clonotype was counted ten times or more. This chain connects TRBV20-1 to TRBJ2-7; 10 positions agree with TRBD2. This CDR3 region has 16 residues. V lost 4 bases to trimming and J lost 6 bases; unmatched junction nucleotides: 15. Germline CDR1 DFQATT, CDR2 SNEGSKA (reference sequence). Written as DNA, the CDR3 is TGCAGTGCTACAGCTAGCGGGAGAGGCCGGTACGGCGAGCAGTACTTC. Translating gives CSATASGRGRYGEQYF.

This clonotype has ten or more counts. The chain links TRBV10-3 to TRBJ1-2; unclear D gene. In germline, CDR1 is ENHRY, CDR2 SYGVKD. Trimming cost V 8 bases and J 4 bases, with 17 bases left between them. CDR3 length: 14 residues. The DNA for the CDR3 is TGTGCCATCCTTAGTGTTGGAGGGCCCTATGGCTACACCTTC. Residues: CAILSVGGPYGYTF.

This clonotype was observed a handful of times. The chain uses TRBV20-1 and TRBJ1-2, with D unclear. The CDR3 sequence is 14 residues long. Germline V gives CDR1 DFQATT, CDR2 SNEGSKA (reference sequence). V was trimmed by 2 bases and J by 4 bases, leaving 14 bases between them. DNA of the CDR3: TGCAGTGCTAGACAGGTCCGACTCTTCTATGGCTACACCTTC. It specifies CSARQVRLFYGYTF.

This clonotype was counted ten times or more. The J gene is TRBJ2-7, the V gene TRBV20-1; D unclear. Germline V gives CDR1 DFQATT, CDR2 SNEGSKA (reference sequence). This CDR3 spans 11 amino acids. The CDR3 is CSRQYLDEQYF. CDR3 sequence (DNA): TGCAGCCGTCAATATTTGGACGAGCAGTACTTC.

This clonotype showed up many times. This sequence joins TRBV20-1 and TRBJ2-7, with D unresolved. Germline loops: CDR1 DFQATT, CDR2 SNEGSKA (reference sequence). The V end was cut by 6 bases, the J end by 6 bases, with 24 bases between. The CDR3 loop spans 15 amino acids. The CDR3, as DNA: TGCAGTGCCAGTACCCCTATGTACTCTTCGGGCGAGCAGTACTTC. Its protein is CSASTPMYSSGEQYF.

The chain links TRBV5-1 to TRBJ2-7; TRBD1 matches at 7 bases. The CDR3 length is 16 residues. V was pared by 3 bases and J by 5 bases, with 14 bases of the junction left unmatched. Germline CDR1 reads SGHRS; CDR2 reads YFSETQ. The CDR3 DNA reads TGCGCCAGCAGCTGGGTCGAGGGGGCGATAGACCACGAGCAGTACTTC. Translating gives CASSWVEGAIDHEQYF.

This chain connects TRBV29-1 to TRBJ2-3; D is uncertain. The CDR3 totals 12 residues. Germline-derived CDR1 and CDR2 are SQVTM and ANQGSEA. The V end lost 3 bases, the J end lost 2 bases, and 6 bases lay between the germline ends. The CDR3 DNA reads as TGCAGCGTTGACAAGTACACAGATACGCAGTATTTT. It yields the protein CSVDKYTDTQYF.

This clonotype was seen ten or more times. The CDR3 DNA is TGTGCCAGCAGCCAAGATATGGGCGGCTACACCTTC. Its translation is CASSQDMGGYTF. The gene calls are TRBV4-2 and TRBJ1-2, with unresolved D. The length of the CDR3 is 12 residues. Germline loops: CDR1 LGHNA, CDR2 YNFKEQ. The V end lost 0 bases, the J end lost 8 bases, and 7 bases lay between the germline ends.

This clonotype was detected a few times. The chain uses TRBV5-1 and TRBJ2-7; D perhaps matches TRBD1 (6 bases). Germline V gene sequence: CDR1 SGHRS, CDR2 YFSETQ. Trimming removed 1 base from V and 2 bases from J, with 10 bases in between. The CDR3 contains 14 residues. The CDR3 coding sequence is TGCGCCAGCAGCTTGTCTGGACAGCCCTACGAGCAGTACTTC. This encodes CASSLSGQPYEQYF.

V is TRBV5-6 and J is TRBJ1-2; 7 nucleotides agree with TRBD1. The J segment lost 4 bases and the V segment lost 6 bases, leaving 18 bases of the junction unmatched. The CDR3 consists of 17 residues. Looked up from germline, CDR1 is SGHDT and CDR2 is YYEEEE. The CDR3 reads CASTSRLRQGLRYGYTF. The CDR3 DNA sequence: TGTGCCAGCACCTCCAGACTCAGACAGGGTCTTCGCTATGGCTACACCTTC.

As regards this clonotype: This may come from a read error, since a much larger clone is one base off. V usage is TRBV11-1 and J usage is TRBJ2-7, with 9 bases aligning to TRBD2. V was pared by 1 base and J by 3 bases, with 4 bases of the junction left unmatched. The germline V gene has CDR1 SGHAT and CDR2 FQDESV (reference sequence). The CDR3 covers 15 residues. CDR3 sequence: CASSLEPSGIYEQYF. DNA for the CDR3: TGTGCCAGCAGCTTAGAACCTAGCGGGATCTACGAGCAGTACTTC.

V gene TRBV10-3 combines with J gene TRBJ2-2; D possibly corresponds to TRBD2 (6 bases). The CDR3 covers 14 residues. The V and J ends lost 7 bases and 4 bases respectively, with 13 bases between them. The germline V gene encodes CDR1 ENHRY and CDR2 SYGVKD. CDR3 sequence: CAINPGTRTGELFF. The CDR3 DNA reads TGTGCCATCAACCCCGGGACTCGCACCGGGGAGCTGTTTTTT.

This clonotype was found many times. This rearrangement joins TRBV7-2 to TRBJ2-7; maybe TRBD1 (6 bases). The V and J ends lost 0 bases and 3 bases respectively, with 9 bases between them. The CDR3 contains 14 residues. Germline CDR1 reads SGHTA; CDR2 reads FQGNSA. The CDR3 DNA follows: TGTGCCAGCAGCTTAGCCGGGACAAACTACGAGCAGTACTTC. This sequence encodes CASSLAGTNYEQYF.

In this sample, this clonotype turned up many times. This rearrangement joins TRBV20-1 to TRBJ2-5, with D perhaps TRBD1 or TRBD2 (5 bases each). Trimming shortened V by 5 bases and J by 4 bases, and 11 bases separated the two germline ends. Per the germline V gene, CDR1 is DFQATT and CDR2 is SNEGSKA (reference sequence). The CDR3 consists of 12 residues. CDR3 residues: CSASPGRETQYF. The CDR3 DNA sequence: TGCAGTGCTTCCCCGGGGCGAGAGACCCAGTACTTC.